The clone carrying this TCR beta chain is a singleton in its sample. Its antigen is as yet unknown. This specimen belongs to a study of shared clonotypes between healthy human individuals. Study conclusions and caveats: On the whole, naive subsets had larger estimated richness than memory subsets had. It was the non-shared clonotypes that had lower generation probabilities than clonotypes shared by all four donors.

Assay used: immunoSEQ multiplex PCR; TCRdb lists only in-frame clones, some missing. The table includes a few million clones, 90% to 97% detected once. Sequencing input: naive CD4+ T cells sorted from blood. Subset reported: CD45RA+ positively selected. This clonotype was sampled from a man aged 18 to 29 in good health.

This CDR3 is CASSSWTGEYQPQHF. The CDR3 coding sequence is TGTGCCAGCAGCTCTTGGACCGGGGAATATCAGCCCCAGCATTTT. The V and J genes are TRBV7-9 and TRBJ1-5; D is unresolved. The germline V gene encodes CDR1 SEHNR and CDR2 FQNEAQ (reference sequence). Trimming removed 4 bases from V and 5 bases from J, with 15 bases in between. The CDR3 contains 15 residues. The full variable domain, its missing parts supplied by reference TRBV7-9 and TRBJ1-5, is DTGVSQNPRHKITKRGQNVTFRCDPISEHNRLYWYRQTLGQGPEFLTYFQNEAQLEKSRLLSDRFSAERPKGSFSTLEIQRTEQGDSAMYLCASSSWTGEYQPQHFGDGTRLSIL.